The 24 T cell receptor beta chains given below trace back to one sample, sequenced in a study of T cell responses to AZD1222 COVID-19 vaccine. Using immunoSEQ multiplex PCR, the repertoire was profiled, and TCRdb retains in-frame clones only, with some absent. The sample includes under 150,000 clones, about 92% of them seen just once. The material sequenced was peripheral blood, taken on day 0 of AZD1222 vaccination. The receptor source for this set is an adult in good health.

CDR3 coding DNA: TGTGCCAGCAGCCCGAGACTATCTAACACTGAAGCTTTCTTT. Translated: CASSPRLSNTEAFF. This chain connects TRBV11-2 to TRBJ1-1; D is ambiguous. Germline CDR1 SGHAT, CDR2 FQNNGV. Trimming removed 5 bases at V and 2 bases at J, with 12 bases between. CDR3 length: 14 residues.

The V and J genes are TRBV9 and TRBJ2-7, with unresolved D. Germline CDR1 SGDLS, CDR2 YYNGEE. CDR3 size: 14 residues. The V end was cut by 0 bases, the J end by 0 bases, with 7 bases between. The CDR3 nucleotides are TGTGCCAGCAGCGTAGGACTGGGCTCCTACGAGCAGTACTTC. Translated: CASSVGLGSYEQYF.

This chain joins TRBV2 and TRBJ1-2; the match to TRBD1 covers 7 bases. V lost 3 bases to trimming and J lost 10 bases; unmatched junction nucleotides: 5. The V gene's germline CDR1 is SNHLY and CDR2 FYNNEI. This CDR3 is built from 12 residues. CDR3 sequence reads: CASSETGRSYTF. CDR3 DNA sequence: TGTGCCAGCAGTGAGACAGGGAGGTCCTACACCTTC.

This clone is termed medium-sized. This chain connects TRBV18 to TRBJ2-5; D call uncertain. CDR3 size: 12 residues. The germline V and J ends were trimmed by 3 bases and 0 bases, with 2 bases remaining between them. The germline V gene encodes CDR1 KGHSH and CDR2 LQKENI. The CDR3 spells CASSPNQETQYF. The CDR3 nucleotides are TGTGCCAGCTCACCGAACCAAGAGACCCAGTACTTC. The full variable domain, rest sourced from reference TRBV18 and TRBJ2-5, is NAGVMQNPRHLVRRRGQEARLRCSPMKGHSHVYWYRQLPEEGLKFMVYLQKENIIDESGMPKERFSAEFPKEGPSILRIQQVVRGDSAAYFCASSPNQETQYFGPGTRLLVL.

The chain couples TRBV4-2 to TRBJ1-2; the match to TRBD1 covers 7 bases. The CDR3 has 14 amino acids. Trimming at V came to 4 bases and at J to 2 bases, leaving 4 bases not matched to a gene. Germline CDR1 is LGHNA and CDR2 is YNFKEQ. The CDR3 here is CASSPGQRNYGYTF. The CDR3 coding sequence is TGTGCCAGCAGCCCGGGACAGCGGAACTATGGCTACACCTTC.

The V and J genes are TRBV3-1 (or the pseudogene TRBV3-2) and TRBJ2-1; D is ambiguous. Trimming cost V 4 bases and J 5 bases, with 9 bases left between them. Germline CDR1 reads LGHDT; CDR2 reads YNNKEL (reference sequence). The CDR3 runs to 13 residues. The CDR3 nucleotides read TGTGCCAGCAGCCTTTTGACGGACAATGAGCAGTTCTTC. This encodes CASSLLTDNEQFF.

The chain combines TRBV9 with TRBJ2-2; TRBD2 agrees at 8 bases. Per germline, CDR1 SGDLS and CDR2 YYNGEE. The CDR3 sequence is 18 residues long. Trimming took 2 bases from V and 0 from J; bases not matched to a gene: 9. CDR3 amino acids: CASSVRRGGSSNTGELFF. The CDR3 nucleotides are TGTGCCAGCAGCGTCCGCCGGGGGGGGTCCTCGAACACCGGGGAGCTGTTTTTT. Using reference TRBV9 and TRBJ2-2 for the parts outside the CDR3, the full variable domain is DSGVTQTPKHLITATGQRVTLRCSPRSGDLSVYWYQQSLDQGLQFLIQYYNGEERAKGNILERFSAQQFPDLHSELNLSSLELGDSALYFCASSVRRGGSSNTGELFFGEGSRLTVL.

The chain has TRBV3-1 (or the pseudogene TRBV3-2) and TRBJ1-2; D gene unclear. The CDR3 contains 14 residues. Germline V gene sequence: CDR1 LGHDT, CDR2 YNNKEL (reference sequence). The germline V and J ends were trimmed by 0 bases and 2 bases, with 7 bases remaining between them. The CDR3 here is CASSQELNNYGYTF. CDR3 sequence (DNA): TGTGCCAGCAGCCAAGAATTAAACAACTATGGCTACACCTTC.

This clone was counted between two and nine times. The CDR3 DNA reads TGTGCCACCAGCAGATTAGACCTGTCGGGAAACACCATATATTTT. Protein product: CATSRLDLSGNTIYF. V gene TRBV15 combines with J gene TRBJ1-3; D not certain. Trimming stripped 2 bases from V and 4 bases from J, with 12 bases between. CDR1 LNHNV and CDR2 YYDKDF come from the germline V gene (reference sequence). CDR3 size: 15 residues.

The chain couples TRBV30 to TRBJ1-1; D is undetermined. V was trimmed by 3 bases and J by 1 base, leaving 9 bases between them. Germline CDR1 and CDR2: GTSNPN and SVGIG (reference sequence). The CDR3 length is 13 residues. Written as DNA, the CDR3 is TGTGCCTGGAGCGGGCAGGAGAACACTGAAGCTTTCTTT. Amino acids: CAWSGQENTEAFF.

The chain uses TRBV19 and TRBJ2-3; 7 bases are a match to TRBD1. CDR3 length equals 17 residues. Germline values: CDR1 LNHDA, CDR2 SQIVND (reference sequence). Germline trimming cut 2 bases from V and 10 bases from J; bases unmatched to any gene: 18. The CDR3 DNA reads as TGTGCCAGTAGTATAAGTCTCGACAGGGTACCCCTTAGGGCGCAGTATTTT. It specifies CASSISLDRVPLRAQYF. The full variable domain, completed using reference TRBV19 and TRBJ2-3, is DGGITQSPKYLFRKEGQNVTLSCEQNLNHDAMYWYRQDPGQGLRLIYYSQIVNDFQKGDIAEGYSVSREKKESFPLTVTSAQKNPTAFYLCASSISLDRVPLRAQYFGPGTRLTVL.

The J gene is TRBJ1-6, the V gene TRBV7-8; 8 positions match TRBD1. J was trimmed by 0 bases and V by 5 bases; bases with no gene match: 9. CDR1 and CDR2 (germline): SGHVS, FQNEAQ. There are 18 residues in the CDR3. CDR3 nucleotide sequence: TGTGCCAGCAGCGTGCTACAGGGGGGGATCTCCTATAATTCACCCCTCCACTTT. Its protein product is CASSVLQGGISYNSPLHF.

The gene calls are TRBV7-2 and TRBJ1-2; TRBD1 is a possible D gene (6 bases). V lost 4 bases, J lost 0 bases, and 9 bases lay in between. The CDR3 length is 14 residues. Germline V lookup: CDR1 SGHTA, CDR2 FQGNSA. The CDR3 loop reads CASSSRTANYGYTF. DNA of the CDR3: TGTGCCAGCAGCTCGAGGACAGCTAACTATGGCTACACCTTC.

This clone was detected once. The chain carries TRBV4-2 and TRBJ2-2, with D perhaps TRBD1 or TRBD2 (6 bases each). The CDR3 is made up of 16 amino acids. Germline V gene lookup returns CDR1 LGHNA and CDR2 YNFKEQ. V was cut by 1 base and J by 6 bases, with 15 bases left in between. CDR3 in amino acids: CASSQAGGIGSGELFF. As DNA, the CDR3 is TGTGCCAGCAGCCAAGCCGGGGGCATTGGTTCCGGGGAGCTGTTTTTT.

The V gene is TRBV19, the J gene TRBJ1-1; D is perhaps TRBD1 (5 bases). The V gene's germline CDR1 is LNHDA and CDR2 SQIVND (reference sequence). V lost 4 bases and J lost 8, with 8 bases in between. This CDR3 is 11 amino acids long. DNA for the CDR3: TGTGCCAGTAGTAATCGGGGGGAAGCTTTCTTT. This sequence encodes CASSNRGEAFF.

This CDR3 reads CSVGTGTGSYEQYF. The CDR3 nucleotides are TGCAGCGTTGGCACCGGGACAGGGTCCTACGAGCAGTACTTC. The chain couples TRBV29-1 to TRBJ2-7; 9 bases are a match to TRBD1. Germline V gives CDR1 SQVTM, CDR2 ANQGSEA. The trim removed 4 bases at V and 1 base at J, leaving 5 bases unmatched. This CDR3 spans 14 amino acids.

The chain uses TRBV6-5 and TRBJ2-7; maybe TRBD1 (5 bases). In germline, CDR1 is MNHEY, CDR2 SVGAGI. Trimming took off 4 bases at V and 1 base at J, with 8 bases between the two ends. The CDR3 contains 13 residues. Here the CDR3 reads CASSSTGSYEQYF. The CDR3 DNA reads TGTGCCAGCAGTTCAACAGGTTCCTACGAGCAGTACTTC.

This sequence joins TRBV18 and TRBJ2-1, with D possibly TRBD1 on 6 matching bases. Germline V gene lookup returns CDR1 KGHSH and CDR2 LQKENI. V lost 3 bases, J lost 5 bases, and 11 bases lay in between. The CDR3 contains 14 residues. CDR3 protein: CASSPMDSHNEQFF. In nucleotides, the CDR3 is TGTGCCAGCTCACCCATGGACAGCCACAATGAGCAGTTCTTC.

This chain uses TRBV5-6 with TRBJ1-6; D gene ambiguous. Germline V gene data show CDR1 as SGHDT and CDR2 as YYEEEE. V lost 7 bases and J lost 4, with 15 bases in between. This CDR3 contains 15 residues. The CDR3 nucleotides read TGTGCCAGCCAGGAAACAGTCCTATATAATTCACCCCTCCACTTT. Protein: CASQETVLYNSPLHF.

The chain combines TRBV6-5 with TRBJ1-1, with 8 bases identical to TRBD1. V shed 1 base and J 10 bases; nucleotides not matched to a gene: 11. This CDR3 has 15 residues. Germline lookup yields CDR1 MNHEY and CDR2 SVGAGI. The DNA for the CDR3 is TGTGCCAGCAGTTACTTAAAAGATGGGACAGGCCCAGCTTTCTTT. It yields the protein CASSYLKDGTGPAFF.

This clone occurred once. V usage is TRBV30 and J usage is TRBJ2-2; D remains unclear. This CDR3 has 14 residues. From germline, CDR1 is GTSNPN and CDR2 SVGIG (reference sequence). Deletions cut 7 bases from V and 9 bases from J, with 21 bases between. CDR3 coding DNA: TGTGCCTCCCACACCCTTAAAAGACACCGGGAGCTGTTTTTT. It codes for CASHTLKRHRELFF. Full variable domain (rest looked up from reference TRBV30 and TRBJ2-2): SQTIHQWPATLVQPVGSPLSLECTVEGTSNPNLYWYRQAAGRGLQLLFYSVGIGQISSEVPQNLSASRPQDRQFILSSKKLLLSDSGFYLCASHTLKRHRELFFGEGSRLTVL.

The chain joins TRBV19 to TRBJ1-1, with D hard to call. The V gene lost 3 bases and the J gene lost 1 base, with 9 bases spanning the gap. The germline gives CDR1 LNHDA, CDR2 SQIVND (reference sequence). This CDR3 comprises 14 residues. The CDR3 is CASSILRGNTEAFF. In DNA, the CDR3 is TGTGCCAGTAGTATTCTGCGTGGGAACACTGAAGCTTTCTTT.

Note on this clone: Other DNA sequences in this sample translate to the same CDR3. The chain employs TRBV7-2 and TRBJ1-2, with a weak D call TRBD1 (6 bases). This CDR3 comprises 15 residues. Germline V lookup: CDR1 SGHTA, CDR2 FQGNSA. Trimming left V 1 base short and J 5 bases short, with 14 bases between. Written as DNA, the CDR3 is TGTGCCAGCAGCTTAGGAGGGGGAGGGGGATATGGCTACACCTTC. It yields the protein CASSLGGGGGYGYTF. Supplemented by reference TRBV7-2 and TRBJ1-2, the full variable domain reads GAGVSQSPSNKVTEKGKDVELRCDPISGHTALYWYRQSLGQGLEFLIYFQGNSAPDKSGLPSDRFSAERTGGSVSTLTIQRTQQEDSAVYLCASSLGGGGGYGYTFGSGTRLTVV.

The genes are TRBV7-9 and TRBJ2-7; no firm D call. This CDR3 comprises 14 residues. Germline CDR1 reads SEHNR; CDR2 reads FQNEAQ (reference sequence). Trimming removed 5 bases from V and 3 bases from J, with 14 bases in between. The CDR3, as DNA: TGTGCCAGCAGCCCAGACACTTATGACTACGAGCAGTACTTC. Residues: CASSPDTYDYEQYF.